This T cell receptor beta chain came from a study of tumour-infiltrating T cells in Burkitt lymphoma. Study as a whole: Repertoire clonality predicted overall and progression-free survival.

The table came from immunoSEQ multiplex PCR; TCRdb's copy has only in-frame clones and leaves some out. The table records 12,000 to 15,000 clones, around 30% of them present only once. The germline CDR1 and CDR2 sequences are SNHLY and FYNNEI. V was pared by 7 bases and J by 1 base, with 10 bases between. The CDR3 totals 13 residues. This TCR was sampled from a human donor with diffuse large B-cell lymphoma. Sequences were obtained from tumor tissue. The gene calls are TRBV2 and TRBJ1-1; TRBD1 is a possible D gene (6 bases). The DNA for the CDR3 is TGTGCCAGCATTCTGGACAGGAACACTGAAGCTTTCTTT. Its translation: CASILDRNTEAFF.